The 17 T cell receptor beta chains given below trace back to one sample, sequenced in a study of blood T cell repertoires in COVID-19. Profiling relied on immunoSEQ multiplex PCR, and the TCRdb table lists in-frame clones only, not all of them. The sample has roughly 64,000 clones, about nine tenths seen once. Sequencing was carried out using peripheral blood. Receptors originate from a man aged 45-65 years with active COVID-19.

This clone was counted a few times. CDR3 residues: CAWRTPDRGPYEQYF. In DNA, the CDR3 is TGTGCCTGGAGAACCCCGGACAGGGGACCGTACGAGCAGTACTTC. The chain joins TRBV30 to TRBJ2-7; TRBD1 matches 9 bases. Germline loops: CDR1 GTSNPN, CDR2 SVGIG (reference sequence). This CDR3 contains 15 residues. V was pared by 3 bases and J by 4 bases, with 10 bases of the junction left unmatched.

The J gene is TRBJ2-7, the V gene TRBV5-4; weak D call: TRBD1 (6 bases). Per the germline V gene, CDR1 is SGHNT and CDR2 is YYREEE (reference sequence). The CDR3 has 14 amino acids. The V end lost 0 bases, the J end lost 6 bases, and 13 bases lay between the germline ends. This chain's CDR3 is CASSLALTGGEQYF. DNA for the CDR3: TGTGCCAGCAGCTTGGCCCTGACAGGCGGCGAGCAGTACTTC. Complete variable domain (other parts from reference TRBV5-4 and TRBJ2-7): ETGVTQSPTHLIKTRGQQVTLRCSSQSGHNTVSWYQQALGQGPQFIFQYYREEENGRGNFPPRFSGLQFPNYSSELNVNALELDDSALYLCASSLALTGGEQYFGPGTRLTVT.

This clone was observed once. This chain joins TRBV13 and TRBJ1-4, with TRBD1 as a possible D gene (6 bases). This CDR3 contains 15 residues. V lost 0 bases to trimming and J lost 7 bases, with 12 bases between them. CDR1 is PRHDT and CDR2 is FYEKMQ in the germline V gene (reference sequence). CDR3 bases: TGTGCCAGCAGCTTAGGGACAGGTGGCAGTGAAAAACTGTTTTTT. Encoded protein: CASSLGTGGSEKLFF.

A few counts support this clone. The V and J genes are TRBV6-4 and TRBJ2-1, with TRBD2 as a possible D gene (6 bases). The CDR3 sequence is 17 residues long. Trimming cost V 6 bases and J 8 bases, with 26 bases left between them. CDR1 and CDR2 from the germline V gene are MRHNA and SNTAGT. CDR3 region: CASSPVGGGDPKDEQFF. CDR3 coding DNA: TGTGCCAGCAGCCCCGTGGGTGGCGGGGACCCGAAGGATGAGCAGTTCTTC.

This clone was seen a handful of times. The chain links TRBV19 to TRBJ1-2; 7 nucleotides align to TRBD1. Germline values: CDR1 LNHDA, CDR2 SQIVND (reference sequence). Losses at the gene ends were 4 bases for V and 8 bases for J; bases not matched to a gene: 7. This CDR3 spans 13 amino acids. CDR3 nucleotide sequence: TGTGCCAGTAGTACCGACAGGGCCCGGGGCTACACCTTC. As protein: CASSTDRARGYTF.

This clone has only a few counts. V and J are TRBV19 and TRBJ1-6; D gene uncertain. The length of the CDR3 is 15 residues. CDR1 is LNHDA and CDR2 is SQIVND in the germline V gene (reference sequence). Trimming pared 3 bases from V and 4 bases from J, leaving 10 bases between. The CDR3 sequence: CASSIVGVYNSPLHF. The CDR3 DNA reads as TGTGCCAGTAGTATCGTCGGGGTTTATAATTCACCCCTCCACTTT. Full variable domain (remainder filled in from reference TRBV19 and TRBJ1-6): DGGITQSPKYLFRKEGQNVTLSCEQNLNHDAMYWYRQDPGQGLRLIYYSQIVNDFQKGDIAEGYSVSREKKESFPLTVTSAQKNPTAFYLCASSIVGVYNSPLHFGNGTRLTVT.

V and J are TRBV5-4 and TRBJ2-5, with a weak D call TRBD1 (6 bases). This CDR3 has 14 amino acids. V lost 4 bases and J lost 0, with 10 bases in between. Per the germline V gene, CDR1 is SGHNT and CDR2 is YYREEE (reference sequence). CDR3 amino acids: CASSKDRNQETQYF. The CDR3 DNA is TGTGCCAGCAGCAAAGACAGGAACCAAGAGACCCAGTACTTC.

The J gene is TRBJ1-5, the V gene TRBV6-5; D gene unclear. CDR1 and CDR2 (germline): MNHEY, SVGAGI. The CDR3 is made up of 15 amino acids. Trimming took off 6 bases at V and 0 bases at J, with 12 bases between the two ends. In DNA form, the CDR3 reads TGTGCCAGCAGCTCGGGTCTTTATAGCAATCAGCCCCAGCATTTT. Its translation is CASSSGLYSNQPQHF.

This chain connects TRBV5-6 to TRBJ2-3; D remains ambiguous. The CDR3 runs to 13 residues. V lost 5 bases and J lost 3, with 10 bases in between. CDR1 is SGHDT, CDR2 YYEEEE, per germline. Here the CDR3 DNA reads TGTGCCAGCAGACTCCCCTCTACAGATACGCAGTATTTT. Its translation: CASRLPSTDTQYF.

This sequence joins TRBV5-1 and TRBJ2-1; tentatively, D is TRBD2 (7 bases). With 0 bases removed from V and 5 bases from J, the gap between germline ends came to 15 bases. CDR3 length equals 16 residues. CDR1 is SGHRS, CDR2 YFSETQ, per germline. CDR3: CASSLVSGGGNNEQFF. In DNA form, the CDR3 reads TGCGCCAGCAGCTTGGTGTCCGGCGGGGGCAACAATGAGCAGTTCTTC. Combining the CDR3 with reference TRBV5-1 and TRBJ2-1 gives the whole variable domain KAGVTQTPRYLIKTRGQQVTLSCSPISGHRSVSWYQQTPGQGLQFLFEYFSETQRNKGNFPGRFSGRQFSNSRSEMNVSTLELGDSALYLCASSLVSGGGNNEQFFGPGTRLTVL.

The genes are TRBV19 and TRBJ1-5, with 10 bases lining up with TRBD1. The CDR3 is 16 residues long. In germline, CDR1 is LNHDA, CDR2 SQIVND (reference sequence). V was clipped by 3 bases and J by 4 bases; unmatched bases: 6. CDR3 region: CASSIRGQGDNQPQHF. Written as DNA, the CDR3 is TGTGCCAGTAGTATTCGAGGACAGGGGGATAATCAGCCCCAGCATTTT.

The chain links TRBV6-6 to TRBJ2-1; 7 bases agree with TRBD2. The CDR3 has 17 amino acids. V lost 5 bases and J lost 5; bases outside the gene matches: 15. Germline V gene lookup returns CDR1 MNHNY and CDR2 SVGAGI (reference sequence). CDR3 bases: TGTGCCAGCAGTCCGTCTACCCTAGGGCGGGAGCACAATGAGCAGTTCTTC. It is translated as CASSPSTLGREHNEQFF.

The chain employs TRBV2 and TRBJ2-1; 7 bases fit TRBD2. Germline trimming cut 3 bases from V and 0 bases from J; bases unmatched to any gene: 2. The length of the CDR3 is 15 residues. Germline V gives CDR1 SNHLY, CDR2 FYNNEI. CDR3 protein: CASSDSGASYNEQFF. The DNA of the CDR3 is TGTGCCAGCAGTGACAGCGGGGCCTCCTACAATGAGCAGTTCTTC.

The chain is built from TRBV6-5 and TRBJ2-3; D ambiguous. CDR1 and CDR2 from the germline V gene are MNHEY and SVGAGI. V lost 2 bases and J 2 bases, leaving 5 bases between the germline ends. CDR3 length: 13 residues. In DNA form, the CDR3 reads TGTGCCAGCAGTTACCACAACACAGATACGCAGTATTTT. Translated, it gives CASSYHNTDTQYF.

This clone has just one count. This chain connects TRBV5-6 to TRBJ2-3; 7 bases are shared with TRBD1. V gave up 5 bases and J gave up 6 bases; unmatched junction bases: 6. This CDR3 has 13 amino acids. Per the germline V gene, CDR1 is SGHDT and CDR2 is YYEEEE. CDR3 protein: CASSPTGFDTQYF. Here the CDR3 DNA reads TGTGCCAGCAGTCCGACAGGGTTCGATACGCAGTATTTT.

This chain links TRBV25-1 with TRBJ1-6, with 7 bases identical to TRBD1. Germline values: CDR1 MGHDK, CDR2 SYGVNS. The length of the CDR3 is 16 residues. V trimming: 7 bases; J trimming: 7 bases; junction bases outside the gene matches: 13. The CDR3 region has the DNA TGTGCCAGCACCACCGGACGGGACAGCCCCAATTCACCCCTCCACTTT. This codes for CASTTGRDSPNSPLHF.

The chain couples TRBV7-9 to TRBJ2-3, with D possibly TRBD2 on 5 matching bases. The CDR3 runs 14 residues. V gave up 4 bases and J gave up 5 bases, with 13 bases separating them. The germline V gene has CDR1 SEHNR and CDR2 FQNEAQ (reference sequence). The CDR3 region has the DNA TGTGCCAGCAGCTCCACTCACGGGGAAGATACGCAGTATTTT. Protein product: CASSSTHGEDTQYF.